This entry lists 5 T cell receptor beta chains sequenced from one sample in a study of blood T cells in healthy people across ages (dated by TCRdb to between 2014 and 2016). To prepare the library, 5' RACE was applied. Sequencing used an Illumina HiSeq 2500. A second roughly 6 to 12 cycle PCR used a sample-barcoded 5' primer and a J-beta primer mix. TCRdb cleaned the public reads at Q25 with fastp, built clones with MiXCR and kept in-frame beta chains. CDR3 protein sequences are deduplicated, and each keeps its most common genes and DNA. This sample holds 1,500,000 or so distinct CDR3 sequences; 35% to 45% were observed only once. Roughly 3.7% of the sample is taken by the ten largest. The material sequenced was blood. The receptors come from a woman aged 18-29 years in good health.

With regard to this clonotype: Sequence at one end of the junction differs from germline and may be a read error. The CDR3, as DNA: TGTGCCAGCAGCCAAGGGGAGATCACCGGGAAGCTGTTTTTT. It translates to CASSQGEITGKLFF. The chain carries TRBV4-2 and TRBJ2-2; possibly TRBD2 for D (5 bases). Germline CDR1 is LGHNA and CDR2 is YNFKEQ. The CDR3 runs 14 residues.

This clonotype was counted only a few times. The gene calls are TRBV2 and TRBJ2-7; weak D call: TRBD1 (5 bases). CDR3 length: 13 amino acids. Germline V gene lookup returns CDR1 SNHLY and CDR2 FYNNEI. V shed 4 bases and J shed 2 bases, with 9 bases lying between them. The CDR3 sequence is CASSVDSTYEQYF. The CDR3 nucleotides read TGTGCCAGCAGTGTAGACAGCACCTACGAGCAGTACTTC.

This clonotype was seen only a few times. The chain combines TRBV15 with TRBJ2-3, with D perhaps TRBD2 (5 bases). This CDR3 is built from 16 residues. Germline V CDR1 and CDR2: LNHNV, YYDKDF (reference sequence). V shed 5 bases and J shed 1 base, with 16 bases lying between them. CDR3: CATSRGISSGTDTQYF. In DNA form, the CDR3 reads TGTGCCACCAGCCGAGGGATCTCAAGTGGCACAGATACGCAGTATTTT.

Regarding this clonotype: Germline and junction disagree at one end, which may indicate a read error. The chain couples TRBV27 to TRBJ1-2; D is ambiguous. The length of the CDR3 is 13 residues. The germline gives CDR1 MNHEY, CDR2 SMNVEV (reference sequence). CDR3 in DNA: TGTGTCAGCAGTTTACTCGGGAACTATGGCTACACCTTC. This translates into CVSSLLGNYGYTF.

The chain employs TRBV7-2 and TRBJ2-7; 8 nucleotides agree with TRBD2. The germline CDR1 and CDR2 sequences are SGHTA and FQGNSA. The CDR3 length is 15 residues. With 1 base clipped from V and 5 bases from J, the junction kept 7 bases outside the gene matches. CDR3 loop: CASSLGIAGYNEQYF. In nucleotides, the CDR3 is TGTGCCAGCAGCTTAGGAATAGCGGGATATAACGAGCAGTACTTC.